This record concerns one T cell receptor (beta chain) sequence. What this receptor recognizes is not known. Base qualities are not recorded, but no much larger clone differs from it by a single base. Whole blood was collected in K2EDTA tubes by collaborating institutions according to the institutions' own protocols. For TCRbeta analysis, collaborators shipped samples in one of three forms: frozen whole blood, isolated PBMCs, or DNA extracted from either of those sample types. The sample comes from a study of blood T cell repertoires in COVID-19 (dated by TCRdb to about 2020). In terms of the full investigation: The collaborator samples originated in the United States, Italy and Spain and spanned the acute and convalescent phases of COVID-19. The prospective study material was composed of cDNA or gDNA derived from T cells, B-cell-depleted T cells, or PBMCs. The dataset comprised deeply sampled blood TCRbeta repertoires from subjects exposed to, actively infected with, or recovered from COVID-19. The repertoires were released in a freely available public database intended as a resource for research on the immune response to SARS-CoV-2. The samples were drawn from two sources: the first 160 participants of the ongoing ImmuneRACE study, and some 1,300 subjects contributed by 6 global collaborators. A de-identified subject ID, COVID-19 status, age in years and sex were almost always included in the sample metadata. HLA class I and class II types, where available, came from metadata supplied by the sample provider rather than from assay-based typing. Broader findings and caveats from the paper: How much clinical and demographic metadata was included differed by source and by participant, and the metadata was provided uncurated.

The immunoSEQ Assay, a bias-controlled multiplex PCR, was used to amplify TCRbeta CDR3 regions from genomic DNA. The published analysis was carried out like this. The number of nucleated cells in each sample was estimated from the amplification of reference gene primers within the assay. Sequence reads were collapsed and filtered to measure the absolute abundance of every unique TCRbeta CDR3 rearrangement. For each sample, productive Simpson clonality was calculated as the square root of Simpson's diversity index over productive rearrangements. TCRdb stores this immuneACCESS table with in-frame sequences only. Part of the clones is absent; in the studies checked, under half of the shortfall reflects unresolved V genes, and no reason is known for the rest. The DNA gave D and trimming, while V, J and clone size come from that table. This sample comprises about 17,000 clones, about nine tenths of them detected only once. The ten largest clones add up to about 4.8% of the sample.

Taken from cysteine to phenylalanine, the CDR3 has 13 residues. CDR3 DNA is the only sequence kept; it has 39 bases, read in frame from the first base. V was cut back by 6 bases and J by 4 bases, leaving a gap of 13 bases between them. As encoded in the germline V gene, CDR1 is SGHDT while CDR2 is YYEEEE. The chain uses TRBV5-6 and TRBJ2-5; tentative D gene TRBD2, with 7 bases matching. The TCR sequence derives from a human donor in a cohort sampled during active COVID-19. The sample taken for sequencing was peripheral blood. The DNA sequence follows: TGTGCCAGCACCCGCGCGGGGGCAGAGACCCAGTACTTC. Its protein reads: CASTRAGAETQYF.